This TCR beta chain is from a study of T-cell reconstitution after alpha-beta-depleted transplantation in children (dated by TCRdb to the mid-2010s). Notes on the research overall: The study quantitatively tracked T-cell immune reconstitution after TCRalphabeta/CD19-depleted allogeneic hematopoietic cell transplantation in children using TCR repertoire profiling.

Library method: PCR. TCRdb names Illumina HiSeq 2500 as the instrument used. TCR libraries were prepared with molecular barcoding, using unique molecular identifiers to normalize TCRbeta repertoire quantification. The raw public reads went through TCRdb reprocessing: fastp at Q25, MiXCR clone calling, in-frame beta chains kept. Duplicate CDR3 protein sequences are folded into a single record with the most common DNA and genes. The sample yields 500,000 to 600,000 distinct CDR3 sequences; 32% were counted once. 2% to 3% of the sample rests with the top ten. Notes on this clonotype: What antigen it recognizes has not been identified. Base qualities are not at hand, and no much larger clone is one base apart.

The germline V gene gives CDR1 as ENHRY and CDR2 as SYGVKD. The CDR3 runs 16 amino acids, cysteine and phenylalanine included. Only the CDR3 DNA stays, 48 bases, in frame from base 1. For this chain, trimming is 4 bases at the V end and 4 bases at the J end, and the number of junction bases without a gene match is 10. The receptor was isolated from a human donor who donated a stem cell graft to a child with aplastic anemia. The specimen comprised PBMCs from the stem cell graft donor, sampled from the stem cell graft. Recombination connected TRBV10-3 to TRBJ2-3, and TRBD2 aligns with 8 junction nucleotides. CDR3 reads: CAISALAEGEADTQYF. The nucleotides read TGTGCCATCAGTGCACTAGCGGAGGGGGAGGCAGATACGCAGTATTTT.